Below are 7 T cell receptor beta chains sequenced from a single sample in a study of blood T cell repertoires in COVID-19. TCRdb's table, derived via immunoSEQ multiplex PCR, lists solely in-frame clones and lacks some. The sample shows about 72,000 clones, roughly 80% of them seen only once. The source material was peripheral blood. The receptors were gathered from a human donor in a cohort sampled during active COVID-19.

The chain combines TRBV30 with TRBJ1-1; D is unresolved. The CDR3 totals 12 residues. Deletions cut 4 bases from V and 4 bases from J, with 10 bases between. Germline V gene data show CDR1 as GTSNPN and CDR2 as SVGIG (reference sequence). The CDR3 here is CAWTEGFTEAFF. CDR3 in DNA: TGTGCCTGGACCGAGGGCTTCACTGAAGCTTTCTTT.

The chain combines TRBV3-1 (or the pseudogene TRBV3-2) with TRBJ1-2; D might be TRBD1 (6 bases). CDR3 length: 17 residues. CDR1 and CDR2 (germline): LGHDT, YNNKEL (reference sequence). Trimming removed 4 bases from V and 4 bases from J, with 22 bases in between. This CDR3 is CASSPRGGGHLFYGYTF. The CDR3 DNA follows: TGTGCCAGCAGCCCCCGAGGGGGAGGGCACCTATTCTATGGCTACACCTTC.

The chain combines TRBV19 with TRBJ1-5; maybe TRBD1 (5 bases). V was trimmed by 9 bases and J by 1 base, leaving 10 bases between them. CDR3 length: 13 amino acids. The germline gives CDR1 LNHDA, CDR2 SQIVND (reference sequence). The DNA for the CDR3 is TGTGCCAGCGCAGGGTTGAGCAATCAGCCCCAGCATTTT. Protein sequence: CASAGLSNQPQHF.

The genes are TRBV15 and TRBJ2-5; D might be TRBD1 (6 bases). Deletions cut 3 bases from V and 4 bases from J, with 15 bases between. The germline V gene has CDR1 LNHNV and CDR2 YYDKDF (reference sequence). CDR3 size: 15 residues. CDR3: CATSRKRGWGETQYF. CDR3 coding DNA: TGTGCCACCAGCAGGAAAAGGGGGTGGGGAGAGACCCAGTACTTC. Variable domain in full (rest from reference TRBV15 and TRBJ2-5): DAMVIQNPRYQVTQFGKPVTLSCSQTLNHNVMYWYQQKSSQAPKLLFHYYDKDFNNEADTPDNFQSRRPNTSFCFLDIRSPGLGDTAMYLCATSRKRGWGETQYFGPGTRLLVL.

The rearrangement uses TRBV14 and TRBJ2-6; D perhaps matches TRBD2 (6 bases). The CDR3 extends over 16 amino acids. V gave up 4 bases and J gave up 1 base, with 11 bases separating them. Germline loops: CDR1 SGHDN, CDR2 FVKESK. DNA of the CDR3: TGTGCCAGCAGCCCACTAGGGACTTCTGGGGCCAACGTCCTGACTTTC. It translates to CASSPLGTSGANVLTF.

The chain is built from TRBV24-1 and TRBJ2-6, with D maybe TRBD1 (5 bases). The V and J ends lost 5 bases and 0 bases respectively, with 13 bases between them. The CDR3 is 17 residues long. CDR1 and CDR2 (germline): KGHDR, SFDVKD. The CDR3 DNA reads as TGTGCCACCAGTGCCCTTCCCGACAGCTCTGGGGCCAACGTCCTGACTTTC. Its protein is CATSALPDSSGANVLTF.

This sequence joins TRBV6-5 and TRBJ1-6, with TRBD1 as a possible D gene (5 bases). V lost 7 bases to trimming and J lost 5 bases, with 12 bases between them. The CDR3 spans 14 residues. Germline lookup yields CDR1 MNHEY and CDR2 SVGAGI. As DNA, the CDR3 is TGTGCCAGCAATAGGGTAGGGGATAATTCACCCCTCCACTTT. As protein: CASNRVGDNSPLHF.